Listed below are T cell receptor beta chains from one sample, sequenced in a study of blood T cell repertoires in COVID-19. This table comes from immunoSEQ multiplex PCR, and its TCRdb copy is limited to in-frame clones, with some not included. This table holds some 250,000 clones, around 90% found once. The sequencing sample was made of peripheral blood. These receptors originate from a woman in her thirties with acute or convalescent COVID-19. The CDR3 runs from the conserved cysteine through the conserved F or W. A D gene is named only where the DNA matches it firmly. Rows give clone size only sometimes, using once, few, many, or a class for an expanded clone.

CDR3 length	D gene	J gene	V gene	clone size	CDR3 protein	CDR3 DNA
15	TRBD1	TRBJ2-1	TRBV6-5	.	CASSSLILDRDEQFF	TGTGCCAGCAGCTCTCTAATTCTTGACAGGGATGAGCAGTTCTTC
16	.	TRBJ1-3	TRBV7-2	.	CASSLTGFRSGNTIYF	TGTGCCAGCAGCTTGACAGGTTTTCGCTCTGGAAACACCATATATTTT
18	.	TRBJ2-7	TRBV4-3	.	CASSQAAWGAGVGYEQYF	TGCGCCAGCAGCCAAGCTGCGTGGGGGGCGGGAGTAGGCTACGAGCAGTACTTC
14	.	TRBJ1-1	TRBV6-1	.	CASSLQLLNTEAFF	TGTGCCAGCAGTTTACAGTTATTGAACACTGAAGCTTTCTTT
17	TRBD2	TRBJ2-1	TRBV7-2	.	CASSLISGGGTYNEQFF	TGTGCCAGCAGCTTAATTTCGGGCGGGGGAACTTACAATGAGCAGTTCTTC
16	TRBD1	TRBJ1-5	TRBV7-2	.	CASSRGAGGFNQPQHF	TGTGCCAGCAGCCGGGGGGCAGGGGGCTTCAATCAGCCCCAGCATTTT
13	TRBD1	TRBJ1-1	TRBV19	.	CASSVQGIAEAFF	TGTGCCAGTAGTGTACAGGGGATAGCTGAAGCTTTCTTT
16	.	TRBJ2-3	TRBV13	.	CASSVRRGEGTDTQYF	TGTGCCAGCAGCGTCCGGCGGGGAGAAGGCACAGATACGCAGTATTTT
14	.	TRBJ2-2	TRBV7-7	.	CASSPVGITGELFF	TGTGCTAGCAGCCCAGTTGGTATAACCGGGGAGCTGTTTTTT
16	TRBD1	TRBJ2-3	TRBV30	.	CAWSLRDRGLTDTQYF	TGTGCCTGGAGTCTCCGGGACAGGGGGCTCACAGATACGCAGTATTTT
16	TRBD2	TRBJ2-5	TRBV19	.	CASSTGTSGMRETQYF	TGTGCCAGTAGTACGGGGACTAGCGGGATGAGGGAGACCCAGTACTTC
16	TRBD2	TRBJ2-3	TRBV11-3	.	CASSPGTSGNTDTQYF	TGTGCCAGCAGCCCCGGGACTAGCGGGAACACAGATACGCAGTATTTT
14	.	TRBJ2-7	TRBV27	.	CASSLAGGAYEQYF	TGTGCCAGCAGTTTGGCTGGCGGGGCCTACGAGCAGTACTTC
15	TRBD2	TRBJ2-1	TRBV20-1	.	CSASGLAGVYNEQFF	TGCAGTGCTAGTGGACTAGCGGGAGTCTACAATGAGCAGTTCTTC
12	.	TRBJ1-4	TRBV30	.	CAWTGTNEKLFF	TGTGCCTGGACAGGGACTAATGAAAAACTGTTTTTT
15	.	TRBJ2-5	TRBV7-8	few	CASSLGRTIQETQYF	TGTGCCAGCAGCTTAGGTAGAACGATTCAAGAGACCCAGTACTTC
17	.	TRBJ2-1	TRBV7-2	many	CASSSTTPRGRTGEQFF	TGTGCCAGCAGCTCTACTACTCCCCGCGGGAGGACAGGTGAGCAGTTCTTC
15	TRBD2	TRBJ2-7	TRBV5-4	.	CASSEAGLAGVSQYF	TGTGCCAGCAGCGAAGCAGGACTAGCGGGAGTATCGCAGTACTTC
15	.	TRBJ2-3	TRBV19	.	CASSIGSGRADTQYF	TGTGCCAGTAGTATCGGGAGCGGAAGGGCAGATACGCAGTATTTT
14	TRBD2	TRBJ2-1	TRBV19	.	CASSGTSGGREQFF	TGTGCCAGTTCGGGGACTAGCGGGGGACGGGAGCAGTTCTTC
16	.	TRBJ2-4	TRBV27	.	CASSQGFTLAKNIQYF	TGTGCCAGCAGCCAGGGTTTCACGCTAGCCAAAAACATTCAGTACTTC
16	TRBD2	TRBJ2-1	TRBV27	.	CASSSWTSGSGNEQFF	TGTGCCAGCAGTTCATGGACTAGCGGGAGTGGTAATGAGCAGTTCTTC
18	.	TRBJ2-1	TRBV30	once	CAWSARGARGGSYNEQFF	TGTGCCTGGAGTGCCCGGGGGGCCAGGGGTGGGTCCTACAATGAGCAGTTCTTC
15	TRBD1	TRBJ1-5	TRBV4-2	.	CASSQTDRENQPQHF	TGTGCCAGCAGCCAGACTGACAGGGAGAATCAGCCCCAGCATTTT
16	TRBD1	TRBJ2-5	TRBV11-1	.	CASSRRTGTELRTQYF	TGTGCCAGCAGCCGGCGTACTGGGACAGAGTTACGGACCCAGTACTTC
18	TRBD1	TRBJ2-2	TRBV10-3	.	CAISFTQPGQGVGGELFF	TGTGCCATCAGCTTCACTCAACCGGGACAGGGGGTTGGCGGGGAGCTGTTTTTT
16	TRBD1	TRBJ1-5	TRBV3-1/TRBV3-2	.	CASSQEPGQKNQPQHF	TGTGCCAGCAGCCAAGAGCCGGGACAGAAAAATCAGCCCCAGCATTTT
15	TRBD2	TRBJ2-1	TRBV5-6	.	CASSATSGRGDEQFF	TGTGCCAGCAGCGCAACTAGCGGGAGGGGCGATGAGCAGTTCTTC
15	.	TRBJ1-3	TRBV29-1	.	CSVEVIGSSGNTIYF	TGCAGCGTTGAAGTAATTGGGAGCTCTGGAAACACCATATATTTT
14	.	TRBJ2-7	TRBV5-6	.	CASSLGTGAYEQYF	TGTGCCAGCAGCTTGGGAACAGGAGCCTACGAGCAGTACTTC
17	TRBD2	TRBJ2-7	TRBV11-2	once	CASSPARNSLAGDEQYF	TGTGCCAGCAGCCCCGCCCGCAATTCACTAGCGGGAGACGAGCAGTACTTC
14	TRBD1	TRBJ2-1	TRBV27	.	CASSPWTGDNEQFF	TGTGCCAGCAGTCCTTGGACAGGGGACAATGAGCAGTTCTTC
17	TRBD2	TRBJ2-2	TRBV5-6	few	CASSPGTSGSVTGELFF	TGTGCCAGCAGCCCCGGGACTAGCGGGAGTGTGACCGGGGAGCTGTTTTTT
17	TRBD2	TRBJ2-3	TRBV10-1	.	CASSGTSGSPSTDTQYF	TGCGCCAGCAGTGGGACTAGCGGGTCCCCTAGCACAGATACGCAGTATTTT
15	.	TRBJ2-1	TRBV19	.	CASSRAASSYNEQFF	TGTGCCAGTAGTAGAGCGGCCTCCTCCTACAATGAGCAGTTCTTC
13	TRBD1	TRBJ1-1	TRBV5-4	.	CASSLYRGGGAFF	TGTGCCAGCAGCTTATACAGGGGCGGCGGGGCTTTCTTT
14	TRBD2	TRBJ2-1	TRBV11-3	.	CASTTGTSVNEQFF	TGTGCCAGTACCACCGGGACTAGCGTCAATGAGCAGTTCTTC